This T cell receptor (beta chain) was documented in a study of a mutant IDH1 vaccine in newly diagnosed glioma. The overall study: Patients got radiotherapy, temozolomide, or both beforehand, and most got both. Study-wide results and limits: Among all patients, vaccine-induced immune responses occurred in around 94%. Pseudoprogression apparently lacked any relation to changes in top peripheral T cell clonotypes.

The sample's time point: baseline, week 1 (first vaccination visit). Described treatment: pre-vaccination baseline after standard-of-care therapy. New IDH1-mutant, ATRX-lost WHO grade 3 or 4 astrocytomas occurred in donors. Profiling relied on immunoSEQ multiplex PCR, and the TCRdb table lists in-frame clones only, not all of them. The sample lists roughly 86,000 clones, roughly 75% occurring once. As regards this clone: Its specificity is not known.

Germline CDR1 MNHEY, CDR2 SMNVEV (reference sequence). This CDR3 comprises 13 residues. Trimming removed 8 bases from V and 0 bases from J, with 8 bases in between. Specimen: PBMCs, collected from a glioma patient treated with radiotherapy, temozolomide or both. The receptor was isolated from a man aged 40-49 years with glioma. This chain joins TRBV27 and TRBJ1-5, with TRBD1 as a possible D gene (5 bases). DNA of the CDR3: TGTGCCAGCGCAGGGTATAGCAATCAGCCCCAGCATTTT. It yields the protein CASAGYSNQPQHF.